The T cell receptor (beta chain) under discussion was sequenced for a study of cytomegalovirus exposure and HLA in healthy donors. This clone was seen once. What it recognizes is unknown. CDR3 length equals 14 residues. The germline V gene encodes CDR1 MNHNS and CDR2 SASEGT. Between the trimmed V and J ends, which lost 0 bases and 4 bases, there was a span of 9 bases. The method was immunoSEQ multiplex PCR; TCRdb's version includes in-frame clones alone and lacks a portion of them. The sample has some 98,000 clones; roughly 85% are singletons. Study conclusions and caveats: The study designated 150 to 200 TCR beta chains cytomegalovirus-associated. The CMV antigen specificity of a few CMV-associated chains was confirmed through in vitro analysis.

The study drew the donors from its approximately 110-subject validation cohort, separate from the approximately 670-subject first cohort. The chain recombines TRBV6-1 with TRBJ1-1; tentative D call: TRBD1 (5 bases). Specimen: PBMCs. This clonotype originated in a woman in her thirties in good health and CMV-seronegative. The CDR3 DNA is TGTGCCAGCAGTGAAGCCCAGGGTAGCACTGAAGCTTTCTTT. It yields the protein CASSEAQGSTEAFF.